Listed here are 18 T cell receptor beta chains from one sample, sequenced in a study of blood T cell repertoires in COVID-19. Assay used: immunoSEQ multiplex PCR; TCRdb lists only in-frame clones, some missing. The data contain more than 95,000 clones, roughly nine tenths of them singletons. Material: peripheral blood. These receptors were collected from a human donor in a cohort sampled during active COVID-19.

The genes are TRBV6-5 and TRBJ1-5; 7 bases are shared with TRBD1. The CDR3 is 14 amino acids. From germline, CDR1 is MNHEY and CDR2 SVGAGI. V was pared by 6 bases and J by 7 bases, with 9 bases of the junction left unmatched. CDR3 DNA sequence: TGTGCCAGCAGCCGAGACAGGGTCTGGCAGCCCCAGCATTTT. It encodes CASSRDRVWQPQHF.

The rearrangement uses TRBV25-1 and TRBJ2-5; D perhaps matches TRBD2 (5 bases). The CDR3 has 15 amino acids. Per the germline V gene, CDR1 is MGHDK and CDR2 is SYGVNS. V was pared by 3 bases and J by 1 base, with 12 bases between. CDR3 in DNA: TGTGCCAGCAGTGAGGATAAAGCGGTCCAAGAGACCCAGTACTTC. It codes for CASSEDKAVQETQYF.

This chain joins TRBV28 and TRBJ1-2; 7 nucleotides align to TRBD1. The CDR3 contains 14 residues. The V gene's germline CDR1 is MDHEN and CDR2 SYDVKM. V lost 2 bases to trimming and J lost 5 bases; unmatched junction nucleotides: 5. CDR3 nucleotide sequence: TGTGCCAGCAGTTTAGGACAGGCCCCTTATGGCTACACCTTC. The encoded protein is CASSLGQAPYGYTF.

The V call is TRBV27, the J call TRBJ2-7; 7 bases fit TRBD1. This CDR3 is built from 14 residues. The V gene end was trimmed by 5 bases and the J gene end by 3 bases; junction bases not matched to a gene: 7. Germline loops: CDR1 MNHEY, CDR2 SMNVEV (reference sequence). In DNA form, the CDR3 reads TGTGCCAGCAGTAGGGACAGCAACTACTACGAGCAGTACTTC. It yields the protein CASSRDSNYYEQYF.

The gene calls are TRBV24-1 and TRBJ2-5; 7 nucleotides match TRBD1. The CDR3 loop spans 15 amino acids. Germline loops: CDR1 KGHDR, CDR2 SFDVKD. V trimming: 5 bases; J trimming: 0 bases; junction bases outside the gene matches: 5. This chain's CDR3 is CATSGPGGNQETQYF. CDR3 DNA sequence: TGTGCCACCAGTGGTCCAGGGGGAAACCAAGAGACCCAGTACTTC.

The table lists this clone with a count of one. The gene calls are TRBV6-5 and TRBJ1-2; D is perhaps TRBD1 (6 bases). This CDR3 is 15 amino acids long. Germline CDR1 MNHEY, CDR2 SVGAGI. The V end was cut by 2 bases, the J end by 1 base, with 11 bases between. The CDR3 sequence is CASSYPGASNYGYTF. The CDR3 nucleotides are TGTGCCAGCAGTTACCCAGGGGCCAGTAACTATGGCTACACCTTC.

In DNA, the CDR3 is TGTGCCAGCAGCTCCGGGACTAGCGGTTTTAGCACAGATACGCAGTATTTT. Its translation: CASSSGTSGFSTDTQYF. This chain joins TRBV11-3 and TRBJ2-3, with 11 bases matching TRBD2. The V gene's germline CDR1 is SGHNT and CDR2 YENEEA. This CDR3 contains 17 residues. V trimming: 4 bases; J trimming: 0 bases; junction bases outside the gene matches: 6.

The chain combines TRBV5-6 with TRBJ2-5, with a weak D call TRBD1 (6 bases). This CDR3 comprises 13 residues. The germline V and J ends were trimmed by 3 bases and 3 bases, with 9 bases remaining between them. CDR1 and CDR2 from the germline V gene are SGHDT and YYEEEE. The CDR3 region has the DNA TGTGCCAGCAGCTCCACAGGGAAAGAGACCCAGTACTTC. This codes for CASSSTGKETQYF. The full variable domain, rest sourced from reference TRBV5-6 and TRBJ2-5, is DAGVTQSPTHLIKTRGQQVTLRCSPKSGHDTVSWYQQALGQGPQFIFQYYEEEERQRGNFPDRFSGHQFPNYSSELNVNALLLGDSALYLCASSSTGKETQYFGPGTRLLVL.

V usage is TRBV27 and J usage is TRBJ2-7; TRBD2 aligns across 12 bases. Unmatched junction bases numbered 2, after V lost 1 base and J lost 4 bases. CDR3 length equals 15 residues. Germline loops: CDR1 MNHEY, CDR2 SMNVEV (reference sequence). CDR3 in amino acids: CASSLFGLAGYEQYF. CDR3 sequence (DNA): TGTGCCAGCAGTTTATTCGGACTAGCGGGATACGAGCAGTACTTC.

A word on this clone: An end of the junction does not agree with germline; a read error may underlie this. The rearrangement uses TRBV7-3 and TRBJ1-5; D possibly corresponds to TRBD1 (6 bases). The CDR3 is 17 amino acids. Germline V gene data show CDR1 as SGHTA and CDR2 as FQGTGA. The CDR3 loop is CASSLTGQGTPRQPQHF. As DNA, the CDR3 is TGTGCCAGCAGCCTAACCGGACAAGGGACACCGCGTCAGCCCCAGCATTTT.

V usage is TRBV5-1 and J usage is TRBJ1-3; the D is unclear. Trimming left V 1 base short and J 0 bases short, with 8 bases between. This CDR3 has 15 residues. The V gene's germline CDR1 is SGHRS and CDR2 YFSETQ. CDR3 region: CASSLSGSSGNTIYF. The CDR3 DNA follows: TGCGCCAGCAGCTTGAGCGGGAGCTCTGGAAACACCATATATTTT.

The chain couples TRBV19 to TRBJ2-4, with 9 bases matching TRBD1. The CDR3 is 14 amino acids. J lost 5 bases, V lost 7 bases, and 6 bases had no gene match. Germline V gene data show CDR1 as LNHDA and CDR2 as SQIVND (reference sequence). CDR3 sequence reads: CASKAGDRENIQYF. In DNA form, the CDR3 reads TGTGCCAGTAAGGCGGGGGACAGGGAAAACATTCAGTACTTC.

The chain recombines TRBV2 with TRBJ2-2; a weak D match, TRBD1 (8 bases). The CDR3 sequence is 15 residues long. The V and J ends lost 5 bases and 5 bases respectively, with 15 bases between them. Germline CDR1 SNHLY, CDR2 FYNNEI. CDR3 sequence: CASSRQGTTTGELFF. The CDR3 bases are TGTGCCAGCAGTCGACAGGGGACTACTACCGGGGAGCTGTTTTTT.

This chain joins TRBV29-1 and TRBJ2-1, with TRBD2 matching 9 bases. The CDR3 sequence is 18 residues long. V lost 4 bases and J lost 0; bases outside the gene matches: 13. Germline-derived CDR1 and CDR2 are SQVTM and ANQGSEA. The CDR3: CSVAPGGLADSSYNEQFF. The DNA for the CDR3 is TGCAGCGTTGCCCCAGGGGGACTAGCTGACAGCTCCTACAATGAGCAGTTCTTC.

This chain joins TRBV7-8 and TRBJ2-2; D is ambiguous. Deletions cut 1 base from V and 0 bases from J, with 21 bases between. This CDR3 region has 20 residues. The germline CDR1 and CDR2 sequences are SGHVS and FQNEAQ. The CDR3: CASSLVRWQTYYSNTGELFF. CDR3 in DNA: TGTGCCAGCAGCTTAGTACGGTGGCAGACTTACTACTCGAACACCGGGGAGCTGTTTTTT.

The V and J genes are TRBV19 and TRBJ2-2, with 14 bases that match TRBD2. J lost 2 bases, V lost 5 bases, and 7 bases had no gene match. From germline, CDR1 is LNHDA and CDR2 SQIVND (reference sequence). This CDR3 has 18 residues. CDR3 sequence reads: CASSAGTSGRRNTGELFF. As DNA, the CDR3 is TGTGCCAGTAGTGCTGGGACTAGCGGGAGACGTAACACCGGGGAGCTGTTTTTT.

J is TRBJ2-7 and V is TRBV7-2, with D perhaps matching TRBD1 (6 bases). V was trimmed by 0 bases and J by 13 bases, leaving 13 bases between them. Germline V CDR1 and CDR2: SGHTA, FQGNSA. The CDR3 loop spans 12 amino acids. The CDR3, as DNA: TGTGCCAGCAGCTTAGCGCTAACAGGGCCCTACTTC. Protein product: CASSLALTGPYF. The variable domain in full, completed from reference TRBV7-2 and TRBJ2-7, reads GAGVSQSPSNKVTEKGKDVELRCDPISGHTALYWYRQSLGQGLEFLIYFQGNSAPDKSGLPSDRFSAERTGGSVSTLTIQRTQQEDSAVYLCASSLALTGPYFGPGTRLTVT.

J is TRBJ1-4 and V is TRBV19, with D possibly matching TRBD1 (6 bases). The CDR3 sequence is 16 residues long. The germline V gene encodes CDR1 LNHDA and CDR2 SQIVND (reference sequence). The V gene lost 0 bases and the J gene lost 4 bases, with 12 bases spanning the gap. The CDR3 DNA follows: TGTGCCAGTAGTATAGATCGAGGGACAAGTAATGAAAAACTGTTTTTT. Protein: CASSIDRGTSNEKLFF.